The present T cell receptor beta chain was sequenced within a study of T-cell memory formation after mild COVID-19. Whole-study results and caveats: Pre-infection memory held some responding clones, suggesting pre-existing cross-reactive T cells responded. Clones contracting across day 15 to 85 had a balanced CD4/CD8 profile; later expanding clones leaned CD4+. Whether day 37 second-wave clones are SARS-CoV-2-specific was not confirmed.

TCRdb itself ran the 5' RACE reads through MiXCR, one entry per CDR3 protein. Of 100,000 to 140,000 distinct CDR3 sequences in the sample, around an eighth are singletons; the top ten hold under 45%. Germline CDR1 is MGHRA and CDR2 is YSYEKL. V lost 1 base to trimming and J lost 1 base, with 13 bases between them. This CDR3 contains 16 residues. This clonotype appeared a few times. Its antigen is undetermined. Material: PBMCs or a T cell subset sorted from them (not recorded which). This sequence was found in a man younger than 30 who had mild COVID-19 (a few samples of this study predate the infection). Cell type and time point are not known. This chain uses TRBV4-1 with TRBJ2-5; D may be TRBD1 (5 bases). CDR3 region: CASSQAYRSLQETQYF. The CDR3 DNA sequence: TGCGCCAGCAGCCAAGCGTACAGGAGTCTCCAAGAGACCCAGTACTTC.